This TCR beta chain stems from a study of shared clonotypes between healthy human individuals (dated by TCRdb to 2020 to 2022). General notes on the study: A couple of women and a few men aged 18 to 49 years were included in the cohort. The study deeply sequenced blood TCR repertoires of about five healthy adults to estimate repertoire size and the extent of clonotype sharing between individuals. Per donor, three plates each were used for CD4 naive and CD4 memory, two for CD8 naive, and one for CD8 memory. Between about 0.8 and 9 billion PBMCs per donor were obtained by leukapheresis. Libraries were prepared and TCR repertoires were sequenced by different laboratories using diverse techniques, in order to increase sequencing depth and limit assay-specific biases. Points the paper makes about the study in general: Based on pairwise subsampling, the degree of clonotype sharing among donors was expected to be affected by sequencing depth. Sampling was restricted to blood, and TCR repertoires in tissue are likely to differ from TCR repertoires in blood. Because the study included a small number of donors, the genetic and exposure-history diversity represented was limited. About 5% of naive CD4, more than 3% of naive CD8, 2% to 2.5% of memory CD4, and about 0.4% of memory CD8 clonotypes were shared across a few donors. Larger estimated clonotype richness was generally found for naive subsets than for memory subsets. Clonotypes shared by all four sorted-subset donors showed higher generation probabilities than non-shared clonotypes. Even with the large sequencing depth, rarefaction of the sorted-subset datasets indicated that sequencing was incomplete.

In the case of this clone: Its antigen remains undetermined. There are no base qualities to consult, and no much larger clone falls within one base.

TCR CDR3 regions were amplified from genomic DNA by multiplex PCR using the deep immunoSEQ assay. Extracted genomic DNA from each cell subset was distributed evenly across all wells of several immunoSEQ 96-well plates, and each plate was treated as a replicate. For sorted subsets, 200 ng of genomic DNA, equivalent to roughly 33,000 T cell genomes, went into each replicate PCR. Purified libraries were quantified with a Qubit 3.0 fluorometer, sized on a Bioanalyzer 2100, and re-quantified with the KAPA Library Quantification kit. Each immunoSEQ 96-well plate was sequenced on its own single-read 150-cycle Illumina NextSeq 550 flow cell. The published analysis was carried out like this. Because only junctional sequences without quality scores were contained in the immunoSEQ output, filtering matching that applied to full-length reads could not be performed. To assign V/J genes and CDR3, sequences were annotated against IMGT germline references using PyIR, a Python wrapper for IgBLAST v1.9. Any read was removed if the V/J assignment was weak (E-value above 1e-6), the CDR3 was missing, or the read contained stop codons, out-of-frame junctions, or ambiguous translated residues. V3J clonotypes were defined by identical inferred V gene, J gene, and CDR3 amino acid sequence. To compute the percentage overlap between repertoires, the number of shared unique clonotypes was divided by the size of the smaller repertoire. Repertoire richness was assessed with RTK rarefaction, the Chao1 estimator, and Recon v2.1 estimates of unobserved clonotypes. For all TCRbeta clonotypes obtained by the gDNA method from a few donors, generation probabilities were computed with OLGA. Not all clones reach the TCRdb copy of this immuneACCESS table, which keeps in-frame sequences only. Checked studies attribute under half of the gap to unresolved V genes and leave the rest unexplained. V, J and clone size are taken as reported in that table, and D and trimming were inferred from the DNA itself. In all, the sample holds about 1.1 million clones, and roughly 77% of those were seen once. The ten largest clones represent 0.7% to 0.95% of the sample.

Healthy HIV-negative adults with no recently reported acute infections or vaccinations were included as donors. Every donor was a Caucasian adult residing in Nashville, Tennessee, USA. Magnetic negative selection was used to enrich CD4+ T cells, after which naive cells were positively selected on CD45RA and the negative fraction became the memory subset. After blood collection by leukapheresis, PBMCs were isolated using Ficoll-Histopaque density gradient centrifugation and then cryopreserved in the vapor phase of liquid nitrogen. Purity and quantity of every magnetically sorted T cell population were checked by analytical flow cytometry. Genomic DNA was isolated from each sorted fraction and quantified by UV absorbance on a Nanodrop 2000c. The sample taken for sequencing was memory CD4+ T cells from PBMCs. The intended sense of this specimen's cell subset or site label: CD45RA-negative fraction. The origin of this receptor is a man aged 18 to 29 in good health. Some clones in this sample may be carry-over from other donors' samples.

The CDR3 reads CSVDPIRPRNTEAFF. The nucleotide sequence reads as follows: TGCAGCGTTGATCCCATCCGACCGAGAAACACTGAAGCTTTCTTT. In this chain, TRBV29-1 is recombined with TRBJ1-1; a confident D gene designation cannot be given. Trimming at the junction amounts to 3 bases on V and 2 bases on J, and the germline ends lie 16 bases apart. The CDR3 goes from the cysteine to the phenylalanine over 15 residues. Only CDR3 DNA remains: 45 bases, in frame from the first base. CDR1 SQVTM and CDR2 ANQGSEA were looked up in the germline V gene.